The 2 T cell receptor beta chains given below trace back to one sample, sequenced in a study of blood T cell repertoires in COVID-19. Assay used: immunoSEQ multiplex PCR; TCRdb lists only in-frame clones, some missing. Of 350,000 to 450,000 clones in the sample, 75% to 90% were seen once. Sequenced sample: PBMCs or T cells enriched from blood (not recorded which). The receptors were gathered from a man in his thirties or forties who had recovered from COVID-19.

The CDR3 DNA reads TGTGCCAGCAGCCACGGACTAGCGGGAGGGCAGAACACCGGGGAGCTGTTTTTT. It translates to CASSHGLAGGQNTGELFF. The rearrangement uses TRBV4-2 and TRBJ2-2, with 15 bases that match TRBD2. Germline assignment: CDR1 LGHNA and CDR2 YNFKEQ. The CDR3 extends over 18 amino acids. V trimming: 3 bases; J trimming: 1 base; junction bases outside the gene matches: 3.

The rearrangement joins TRBV3-1 (or the pseudogene TRBV3-2) to TRBJ2-1, with D maybe TRBD1 (6 bases). Trimming removed 8 bases from V and 1 base from J, with 15 bases in between. CDR3 length equals 15 residues. Germline CDR1 LGHDT, CDR2 YNNKEL (reference sequence). The CDR3 is CASQPGTQSYNEQFF. CDR3 sequence (DNA): TGTGCCAGCCAACCCGGGACACAATCCTACAATGAGCAGTTCTTC.